The next 20 T cell receptor beta chains were all read from a single sample in a study of T cells after yellow fever vaccination. Via MiXCR, TCRdb re-called the 5' RACE reads, giving one row per CDR3 protein. Among roughly 340,000 distinct CDR3 sequences listed, about 4% were seen once. Sample: PBMCs, taken 5 days after the yellow fever booster vaccination. These receptors came from a man between 18 and 29 years old who received the YFV17D yellow fever vaccine.

This chain joins TRBV30 and TRBJ2-6; D gene ambiguous. CDR1 GTSNPN and CDR2 SVGIG come from the germline V gene (reference sequence). V lost 5 bases to trimming and J lost 2 bases, with 7 bases between them. The CDR3 consists of 13 residues. The CDR3 spells CAWARTGANVLTF. The CDR3 DNA sequence: TGTGCCTGGGCCAGGACTGGGGCCAACGTCCTGACTTTC.

This chain connects TRBV24-1 to TRBJ1-1, with 8 positions matching TRBD1. The CDR3 contains 12 residues. V gave up 3 bases and J gave up 11 bases; unmatched junction bases: 4. Germline V gene lookup returns CDR1 KGHDR and CDR2 SFDVKD. The CDR3 DNA is TGTGCCACCAGTGATAACAGGGGGGCGGCTTTCTTT. The encoded protein is CATSDNRGAAFF.

This clonotype was picked up a small number of times. The chain recombines TRBV7-6 with TRBJ2-3, with TRBD2 as a possible D gene (6 bases). Trimming cost V 5 bases and J 2 bases, with 17 bases left between them. This CDR3 spans 16 amino acids. Germline V CDR1 and CDR2: SGHVS, FNYEAQ. CDR3 in DNA: TGTGCCAGCAGCCCTCGGTGGCGGGGCCCCACAGATACGCAGTATTTT. It is translated as CASSPRWRGPTDTQYF.

This clonotype was counted between two and nine times. The chain links TRBV28 to TRBJ1-4, with no clear D. This CDR3 is 16 amino acids long. V gave up 5 bases and J gave up 0 bases, with 13 bases separating them. CDR1 is MDHEN and CDR2 is SYDVKM in the germline V gene. CDR3 sequence: CASSPSTAATNEKLFF. The CDR3, as DNA: TGTGCCAGCAGTCCAAGTACAGCGGCAACTAATGAAAAACTGTTTTTT.

This clonotype was counted at least ten times. The genes are TRBV25-1 and TRBJ2-7, with 10 bases aligning to TRBD2. Germline assignment: CDR1 MGHDK and CDR2 SYGVNS. With V trimmed by 1 base and J by 2 bases, 5 bases remained unmatched. The CDR3 runs 16 residues. The CDR3: CASSESASGGPYEQYF. The CDR3 coding sequence is TGTGCCAGCAGTGAATCGGCTAGCGGGGGTCCCTACGAGCAGTACTTC.

This clonotype turned up a few times. The V gene is TRBV7-9, the J gene TRBJ1-3; D is uncertain. Trimming took off 5 bases at V and 1 base at J, with 9 bases between the two ends. CDR3 size: 14 residues. In germline, CDR1 is SEHNR, CDR2 FQNEAQ (reference sequence). The chain's CDR3 is CASSGDTSGNTIYF. CDR3 bases: TGTGCCAGCAGCGGTGACACTTCTGGAAACACCATATATTTT.

This clonotype was seen a few times. The V call is TRBV28, the J call TRBJ1-1; TRBD1 agrees at 8 bases. J lost 4 bases, V lost 6 bases, and 13 bases had no gene match. The CDR3 runs to 16 residues. CDR1 is MDHEN, CDR2 SYDVKM, per germline. The CDR3 region is CASSSLDRVSFTEAFF. CDR3 bases: TGTGCCAGCAGCTCTTTGGACAGGGTTTCGTTCACTGAAGCTTTCTTT.

This clonotype was counted at least ten times. V and J are TRBV29-1 and TRBJ1-4; 8 nucleotides match TRBD1. Germline assignment: CDR1 SQVTM and CDR2 ANQGSEA. The V gene end was trimmed by 6 bases and the J gene end by 7 bases; junction bases not matched to a gene: 7. This CDR3 is built from 13 residues. The chain's CDR3 is CSVHGQGSEKLFF. CDR3 DNA sequence: TGCAGCGTCCACGGACAGGGTTCTGAAAAACTGTTTTTT.

The chain employs TRBV20-1 and TRBJ2-3; 9 bases are shared with TRBD1. CDR3 size: 14 residues. The junction had 9 bases not matched to a gene; V was cut back by 6 bases and J by 5 bases. Germline V gene lookup returns CDR1 DFQATT and CDR2 SNEGSKA (reference sequence). CDR3 sequence (DNA): TGCAGTGCACCGGGACAGGGTTTTCGAGATACGCAGTATTTT. It is translated as CSAPGQGFRDTQYF.

This clonotype appeared once. The junction differs from germline at one of its ends, possibly a read error. This rearrangement joins TRBV6-2 or TRBV6-3 to TRBJ2-1; 8 positions agree with TRBD2. Germline V gene sequence: CDR1 MNHEY, CDR2 SVGEGT. There are 16 residues in the CDR3. The CDR3 nucleotides are TGTGCCACCATAGACCTCCTGGGCGGGGGGTACAATGATCAGTTCTTC. Translating it yields CATIDLLGGGYNDQFF.

The chain joins TRBV19 to TRBJ1-4, with unresolved D. The CDR3 extends over 16 amino acids. V gave up 7 bases and J gave up 4 bases, with 19 bases separating them. Germline V gene lookup returns CDR1 LNHDA and CDR2 SQIVND (reference sequence). DNA for the CDR3: TGTGCCAGTACCAGAGGAGGGAACAACGGTAATGAAAAACTGTTTTTT. Translation: CASTRGGNNGNEKLFF.

This clonotype was recorded at least ten times. The J gene is TRBJ2-1, the V gene TRBV5-1, with D perhaps given as TRBD1 or TRBD2 (5 bases each). The CDR3 is 15 amino acids. V was cut by 4 bases and J by 7 bases, with 18 bases left in between. Germline assignment: CDR1 SGHRS and CDR2 YFSETQ. DNA for the CDR3: TGCGCCAGCAGCAAGGGACCCTCTGTGGGTAATGAGCAGTTCTTC. This translates into CASSKGPSVGNEQFF.

This clonotype was found a few times. The chain combines TRBV29-1 with TRBJ2-1, with D uncertain. V was trimmed by 2 bases and J by 9 bases, leaving 11 bases between them. Germline values: CDR1 SQVTM, CDR2 ANQGSEA. This CDR3 region has 12 residues. The CDR3 coding sequence is TGCAGCGTTGAAAGCGTGGTCGGTGAGCAGTTCTTC. It is translated as CSVESVVGEQFF.

CDR3 in DNA: TGTGCCAGCAGCTTAGTGCAGGGGCGTTGGACAGATACGCAGTATTTT. Amino acid sequence: CASSLVQGRWTDTQYF. The V and J genes are TRBV11-2 and TRBJ2-3; the D gene is possibly TRBD1 (6 bases). This CDR3 comprises 16 residues. Germline V gives CDR1 SGHAT, CDR2 FQNNGV. The V end lost 1 base, the J end lost 3 bases, and 14 bases lay between the germline ends.

This clonotype was seen repeatedly, ten times or more. This chain links TRBV21-1 with TRBJ2-7; the table's D call of TRBD1 was not tested on the DNA. TRBV21-1 is a pseudogene segment. The CDR3 is 15 residues long. The CDR3 DNA reads as TGTGCCAGCAGCAAACCTTTAATACAGGGGAGCGAGCAGTACGTC. Protein sequence: CASSKPLIQGSEQYV.

The table lists this clonotype with many counts. The V and J genes are TRBV18 and TRBJ2-3; D not resolved. The CDR3 runs to 13 residues. Germline V lookup: CDR1 KGHSH, CDR2 LQKENI. V was trimmed by 5 bases and J by 0 bases, leaving 6 bases between them. In nucleotides, the CDR3 is TGTGCCAGCTCAGCCCCTAGCACAGATACGCAGTATTTT. It encodes CASSAPSTDTQYF.

This clonotype was seen more than once but under ten times. V usage is TRBV5-6 and J usage is TRBJ2-5; 10 bases map to TRBD2. In germline, CDR1 is SGHDT, CDR2 YYEEEE. The CDR3 is 17 amino acids. Germline trimming cut 4 bases from V and 2 bases from J; bases unmatched to any gene: 11. DNA of the CDR3: TGTGCCAGCAGCCCCTATTATGCACTAGCGGGGCAAGAGACCCAGTACTTC. Translation: CASSPYYALAGQETQYF.

This clonotype was counted between two and nine times. V usage is TRBV7-2 and J usage is TRBJ2-5, with 7 bases aligning to TRBD2. This CDR3 spans 16 amino acids. Germline CDR1 and CDR2: SGHTA and FQGNSA. V trimming: 4 bases; J trimming: 5 bases; junction bases outside the gene matches: 13. Here the CDR3 DNA reads TGTGCCAGCAGCTCCCCCGGGGGGAATTGGAGGGAGACCCAGTACTTC. This encodes CASSSPGGNWRETQYF.

The CDR3 is CASSHYDRINTGELFF. The CDR3 DNA follows: TGTGCCAGCAGCCACTATGACAGGATAAACACCGGGGAGCTGTTTTTT. The chain uses TRBV6-2 or TRBV6-3 and TRBJ2-2, with D perhaps TRBD1 (6 bases). CDR3 length: 16 amino acids. Germline CDR1 reads MNHEY; CDR2 reads SVGEGT. Deletions cut 6 bases from V and 2 bases from J, with 16 bases between.

This clonotype was detected ten times or more. Here the CDR3 DNA reads TGTGCCAGCAGTTGGGCGGGGGCCTCCTACGAGCAGTACTTC. Protein: CASSWAGASYEQYF. The chain has TRBV6-5 and TRBJ2-7, with D tentatively TRBD2 (7 bases). CDR1 is MNHEY and CDR2 is SVGAGI in the germline V gene. The CDR3 loop spans 14 amino acids. V shed 4 bases and J shed 0 bases, with 10 bases lying between them.